The T cell receptor (beta chain) described here comes from a study of shared clonotypes between healthy human individuals. Background on the study: The composition of the donors was a couple of women and a few men aged 18 to 49.

Overall study results and limits: Represented diversity (both genetic and exposure-history) was limited by the small number of donors. Some clonotypes were shared by all four sorted-subset donors, while others were not shared. The non-shared ones had lower generation probabilities than the shared ones.

Terminally differentiated effector memory CD45RA+ cells were excluded from the naive CD8 cells, which were CD45RO-negative and positively selected for CCR7. The table came from immunoSEQ multiplex PCR; TCRdb's copy has only in-frame clones and leaves some out. The repertoire has hundreds of thousands of clones, 95% to 97% of them found once; the top ten carry 0.11%. This clone is a singleton in its sample. Antigen: not known. Material: naive CD8+ T cells sorted from blood. The origin of this receptor is a woman aged 30 to 39 in good health.

CDR3 nucleotide sequence: TGTGCCAGCAGCCTACAGGTGAACACTGAAGCTTTCTTT. Encoded protein: CASSLQVNTEAFF. The V call is TRBV28, the J call TRBJ1-1; a weak D match, TRBD1 (5 bases). Germline-derived CDR1 and CDR2 are MDHEN and SYDVKM. CDR3 size: 13 residues. The germline V and J ends were trimmed by 6 bases and 0 bases, with 8 bases remaining between them.